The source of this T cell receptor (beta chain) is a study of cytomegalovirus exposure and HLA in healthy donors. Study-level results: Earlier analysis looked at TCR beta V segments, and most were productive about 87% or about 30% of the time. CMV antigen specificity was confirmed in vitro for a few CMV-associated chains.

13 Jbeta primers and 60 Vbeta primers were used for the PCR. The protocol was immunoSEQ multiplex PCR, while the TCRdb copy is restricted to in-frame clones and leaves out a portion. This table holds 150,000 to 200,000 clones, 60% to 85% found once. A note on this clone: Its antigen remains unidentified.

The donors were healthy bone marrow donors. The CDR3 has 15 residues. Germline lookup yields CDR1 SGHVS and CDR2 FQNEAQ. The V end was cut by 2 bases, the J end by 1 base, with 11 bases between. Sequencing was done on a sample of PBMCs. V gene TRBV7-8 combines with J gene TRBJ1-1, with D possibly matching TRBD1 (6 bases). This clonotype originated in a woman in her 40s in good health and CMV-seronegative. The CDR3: CASSLMDRSNTEAFF. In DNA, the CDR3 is TGTGCCAGCAGCTTAATGGACAGATCGAACACTGAAGCTTTCTTT.